Listed below are T cell receptor beta chains from one sample, sequenced in a study of T cell responses to AZD1222 COVID-19 vaccine. Measured with immunoSEQ multiplex PCR; TCRdb has only the in-frame clones, and not every one. The data hold more than 150,000 clones, with approximately 94% observed a single time. The sample was peripheral blood, taken 28 days after the second AZD1222 dose. These receptors were taken from an adult who received the AZD1222 COVID-19 vaccine. Each CDR3 is given with its conserved first and last residue. The D gene is left open where the match is weak. Expanded clones get a size class; other rows say once, few or many, or leave the size out.

TRBV9	NA	TRBJ1-6	NA	TGTGCCAGCAGCGTTTTTCCGAATCCCTCCTATAATTCACCCCTCCACTTT	CASSVFPNPSYNSPLHF
TRBV5-8	NA	TRBJ1-5	TRBD1	TGTGCCAGCAGCCCGAGGGGGCGACAGCCCCAGCATTTT	CASSPRGRQPQHF
TRBV2	NA	TRBJ2-3	NA	TGTGCCAGCAGTCGACAAATTAGCACAGATACGCAGTATTTT	CASSRQISTDTQYF
TRBV7-8	NA	TRBJ1-3	NA	TGTGCCAGCACCGAAAGCAGGGGCTCTGGAAACACCATATATTTT	CASTESRGSGNTIYF
TRBV7-8	NA	TRBJ1-2	NA	TGTGCCAGCAGCTTAGGGGGACTTTTATATGGCTACACCTTC	CASSLGGLLYGYTF
TRBV7-2	NA	TRBJ2-3	TRBD2	TGTGCCAGCAGCCCCTCAACTAGCGGGGGGATCACAGATACGCAGTATTTT	CASSPSTSGGITDTQYF
TRBV7-8	NA	TRBJ1-1	NA	TGTGCCAGCAGCTTAGTATGGACAGAGGGCACTGAAGCTTTCTTT	CASSLVWTEGTEAFF
TRBV6-5	NA	TRBJ2-7	NA	TGTGCCAGCATCCGGGACACCTACGAGCAGTACTTC	CASIRDTYEQYF
TRBV4-1	NA	TRBJ2-3	NA	TGCGCCAGCAGCCCTACCGCAAGCACAGATACGCAGTATTTT	CASSPTASTDTQYF
TRBV5-6	NA	TRBJ2-7	NA	TGTGCCAGCAGCTTGAGGTACGGCGCAGGGGCGTACGAGCAGTACTTC	CASSLRYGAGAYEQYF
TRBV10-2	NA	TRBJ2-1	TRBD2	TGCGCCAGCAGTGAGTTTCGGGGCGGGGGATACAATGAGCAGTTCTTC	CASSEFRGGGYNEQFF
TRBV21-1	NA	TRBJ1-2	NA	TGTGCCAGCAGCATCTCAGGGGTCGGGTATGGCTACACCTTC	CASSISGVGYGYTF
TRBV10-3	NA	TRBJ2-1	NA	TGTGCCATCAGTGAGTCACGCGAGCAGTTCTTC	CAISESREQFF
TRBV3-1/TRBV3-2	NA	TRBJ1-1	NA	TGTGCCAGCAGCCAAGCCTTTGCTAAGGGTGGCACTGAAGCTTTCTTT	CASSQAFAKGGTEAFF
TRBV6-2/TRBV6-3	few	TRBJ2-7	TRBD2	TGTGCCAGCAGTTGGTCTAGCGGGAGAGCCCTACTCTACGAGCAGTACTTC	CASSWSSGRALLYEQYF
TRBV3-1/TRBV3-2	once	TRBJ1-2	NA	TGTGCCAGCAGCCAAGGGGCCTTCAACTATGGCTACACCTTC	CASSQGAFNYGYTF
TRBV21-1	NA	TRBJ1-5	NA	TGTGCCAGCAGCAAACGGACAGCCTCTAATCAGCCCCAGCATTTT	CASSKRTASNQPQHF
TRBV30	once	TRBJ1-1	NA	TGTGCCTGGAGCGCCTCCCTGAACACTGAAGCTTTCTTT	CAWSASLNTEAFF
TRBV19	NA	TRBJ2-3	NA	TGTGCCAGTAGTGTAAGGCCAACCGGCGAGCATACGCAGTATTTT	CASSVRPTGEHTQYF
TRBV19	NA	TRBJ2-7	TRBD2	TGTGCCAGTAGTATTTCGGGACTAGAGAGCTACGAGCAGTACTTC	CASSISGLESYEQYF
TRBV11-2	NA	TRBJ1-4	NA	TGTGCCAGCAGCCCCACCTTCGGGGAGGATGAAAAACTGTTTTTT	CASSPTFGEDEKLFF
TRBV19	NA	TRBJ1-1	NA	TGTGCCAGCTTGCACAGCGGAATCGGCACTGAAGCTTTCTTT	CASLHSGIGTEAFF
TRBV5-1	NA	TRBJ2-5	NA	TGCGCCAGCAGCTTGGAGACAGGCCAAGAGACCCAGTACTTC	CASSLETGQETQYF
TRBV4-3	NA	TRBJ1-1	NA	TGCGCCAGCAGCCAAGATTTATTGACGACCAACACTGAAGCTTTCTTT	CASSQDLLTTNTEAFF
TRBV10-3	NA	TRBJ1-5	TRBD1	TGTGCCACACAGGGACAGGACAATCAGCCCCAGCATTTT	CATQGQDNQPQHF
TRBV2	NA	TRBJ1-2	NA	TGTGCCAGCAGCGGGATCAACTATGGCTACACCTTC	CASSGINYGYTF
TRBV28	NA	TRBJ1-5	NA	TGTGCCAGCACCAACCCGGGAGCCGGGATCAATCAGCCCCAGCATTTT	CASTNPGAGINQPQHF
TRBV25-1	once	TRBJ1-4	TRBD1	TGTGCCAGCACAAAAGGAGACAGGGAGGTCGGAAAACTGTTTTTT	CASTKGDREVGKLFF
TRBV13	NA	TRBJ2-1	NA	TGTGCCAGCAAGGTCGGCGGGAAATACAATGAGCAGTTCTTC	CASKVGGKYNEQFF
TRBV9	NA	TRBJ2-3	NA	TGTGCCAGCAGCGCCTGGGACTCCTCCACAGATACGCAGTATTTT	CASSAWDSSTDTQYF
TRBV3-1/TRBV3-2	NA	TRBJ2-1	TRBD1	TGTGCCAGCAGCCAAGACCCTCCGACAGGGGGGGATGAGCAGTTCTTC	CASSQDPPTGGDEQFF
TRBV19	NA	TRBJ2-1	NA	TGTGCCAGTACCTCAGGAACCTACAATGAGCAGTTCTTC	CASTSGTYNEQFF
TRBV5-4	NA	TRBJ2-1	NA	TGTGCCAGCAGCTTTGGCGGACCCAGTGGGTACAATGAGCAGTTCTTC	CASSFGGPSGYNEQFF
TRBV13	NA	TRBJ1-2	NA	TGTGCCAGCAGCTTAGGCCTCGGGCGCGATGGCTACACCTTC	CASSLGLGRDGYTF
TRBV4-1	few	TRBJ1-2	NA	TGCGCCAGCAGCCAAGACAGACAGAACTATGGCTACACCTTC	CASSQDRQNYGYTF
TRBV7-9	NA	TRBJ1-5	TRBD1	TGTGCCAGCAGCTTAGTGGTTTTGGGACAGGGGGCGGGCAATCAGCCCCAGCATTTT	CASSLVVLGQGAGNQPQHF
TRBV6-2/TRBV6-3	few	TRBJ1-5	NA	TGTGCCAGCAGTTATCGGGGACCTCATAGCAATCAGCCCCAGCATTTT	CASSYRGPHSNQPQHF
TRBV7-2	NA	TRBJ2-1	TRBD2	TGTGCCAGCAGCCTTCGGACTAGCGGGAGTGGTTACAATGAGCAGTTCTTC	CASSLRTSGSGYNEQFF
TRBV28	NA	TRBJ1-1	NA	TGTGCCAGCAGTTTGGGGCCCCGGGCGGGCACTGAAGCTTTCTTT	CASSLGPRAGTEAFF
TRBV27	NA	TRBJ1-6	NA	TGTGCCAGCAGACTCGACAGGTCGGAAAATTCACCCCTCCACTTT	CASRLDRSENSPLHF
TRBV5-4	once	TRBJ2-5	TRBD2	TGTGCCAGCAGCCCCCCGGAATTAGCGGGAGAAGAGACCCAGTACTTC	CASSPPELAGEETQYF